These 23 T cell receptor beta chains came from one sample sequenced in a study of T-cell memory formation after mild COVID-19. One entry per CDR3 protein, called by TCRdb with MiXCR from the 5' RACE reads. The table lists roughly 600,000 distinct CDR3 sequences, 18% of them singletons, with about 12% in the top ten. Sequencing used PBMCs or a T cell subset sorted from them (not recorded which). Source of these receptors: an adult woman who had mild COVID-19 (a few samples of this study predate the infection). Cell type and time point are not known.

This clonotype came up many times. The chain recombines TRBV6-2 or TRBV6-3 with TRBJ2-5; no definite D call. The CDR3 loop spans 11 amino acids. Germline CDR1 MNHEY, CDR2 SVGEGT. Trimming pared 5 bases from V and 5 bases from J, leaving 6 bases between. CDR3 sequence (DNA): TGTGCCAGCAGTAACGGGGAGACCCAGTACTTC. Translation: CASSNGETQYF.

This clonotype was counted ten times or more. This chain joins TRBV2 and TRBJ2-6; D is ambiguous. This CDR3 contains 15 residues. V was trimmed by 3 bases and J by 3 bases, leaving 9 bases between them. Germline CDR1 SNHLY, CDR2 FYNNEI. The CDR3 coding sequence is TGTGCCAGCAGTGAGTGGGTCTTTGGGGCCAACGTCCTGACTTTC. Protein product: CASSEWVFGANVLTF.

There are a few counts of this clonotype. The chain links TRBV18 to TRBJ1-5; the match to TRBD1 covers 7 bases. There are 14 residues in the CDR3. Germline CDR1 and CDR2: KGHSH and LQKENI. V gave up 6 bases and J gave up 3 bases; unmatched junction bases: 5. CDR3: CASSPQGDNQPQHF. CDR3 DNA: TGTGCCAGCTCGCCTCAGGGGGACAATCAGCCCCAGCATTTT.

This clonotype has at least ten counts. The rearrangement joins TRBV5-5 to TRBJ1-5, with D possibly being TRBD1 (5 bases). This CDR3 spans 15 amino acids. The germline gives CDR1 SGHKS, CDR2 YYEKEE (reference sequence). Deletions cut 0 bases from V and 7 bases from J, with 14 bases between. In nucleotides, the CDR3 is TGTGCCAGCAGCTTGGAAGGGGCCCCCCGACAGCCCCAGCATTTT. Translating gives CASSLEGAPRQPQHF.

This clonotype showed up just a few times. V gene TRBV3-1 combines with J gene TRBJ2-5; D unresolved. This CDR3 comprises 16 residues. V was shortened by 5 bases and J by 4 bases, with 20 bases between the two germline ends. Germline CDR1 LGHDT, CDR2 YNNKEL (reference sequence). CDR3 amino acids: CASSSNKLFTGETQYF. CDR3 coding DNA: TGTGCCAGCAGCTCAAATAAGCTATTCACGGGAGAGACCCAGTACTTC.

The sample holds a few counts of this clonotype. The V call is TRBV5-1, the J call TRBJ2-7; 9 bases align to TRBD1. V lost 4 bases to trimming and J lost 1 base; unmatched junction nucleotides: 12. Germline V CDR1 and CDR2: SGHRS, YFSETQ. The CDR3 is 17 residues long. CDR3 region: CASSRGSGTGRSYEQYF. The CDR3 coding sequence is TGCGCCAGCAGCCGCGGGAGCGGGACAGGGAGATCCTACGAGCAGTACTTC.

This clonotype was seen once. The CDR3 spells CASRTQPNTEAFF. In DNA, the CDR3 is TGCGCCAGCAGGACACAGCCGAACACTGAAGCTTTCTTT. This sequence joins TRBV5-1 and TRBJ1-1; D not certain. V was shortened by 5 bases and J by 1 base, with 9 bases between the two germline ends. CDR1 and CDR2 (germline): SGHRS, YFSETQ. The CDR3 contains 13 residues. The variable domain in full, with the rest retrieved from reference TRBV5-1 and TRBJ1-1, is KAGVTQTPRYLIKTRGQQVTLSCSPISGHRSVSWYQQTPGQGLQFLFEYFSETQRNKGNFPGRFSGRQFSNSRSEMNVSTLELGDSALYLCASRTQPNTEAFFGQGTRLTVV.

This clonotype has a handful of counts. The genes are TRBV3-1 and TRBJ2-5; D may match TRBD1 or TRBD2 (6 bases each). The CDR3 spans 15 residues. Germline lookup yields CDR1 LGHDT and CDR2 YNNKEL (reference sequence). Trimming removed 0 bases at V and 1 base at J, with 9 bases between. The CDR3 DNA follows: TGTGCCAGCAGCCAAGATTGGGGGGCCCAAGAGACCCAGTACTTC. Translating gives CASSQDWGAQETQYF.

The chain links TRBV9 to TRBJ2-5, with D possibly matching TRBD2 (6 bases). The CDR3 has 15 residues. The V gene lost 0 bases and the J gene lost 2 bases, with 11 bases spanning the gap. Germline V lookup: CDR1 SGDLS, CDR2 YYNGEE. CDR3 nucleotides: TGTGCCAGCAGCGTAGCTGGACTAACTCAAGAGACCCAGTACTTC. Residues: CASSVAGLTQETQYF.

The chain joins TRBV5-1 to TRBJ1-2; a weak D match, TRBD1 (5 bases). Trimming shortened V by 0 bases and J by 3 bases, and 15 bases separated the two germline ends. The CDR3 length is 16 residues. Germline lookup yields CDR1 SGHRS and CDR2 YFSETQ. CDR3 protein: CASSLEAARGDYGYTF. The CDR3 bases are TGCGCCAGCAGCTTGGAGGCAGCCCGAGGGGACTATGGCTACACCTTC.

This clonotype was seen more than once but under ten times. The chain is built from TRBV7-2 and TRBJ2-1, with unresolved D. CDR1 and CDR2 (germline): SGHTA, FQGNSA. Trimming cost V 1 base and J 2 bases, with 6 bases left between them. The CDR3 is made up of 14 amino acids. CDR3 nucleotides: TGTGCCAGCAGCTTAGGACCCGCCTACAATGAGCAGTTCTTC. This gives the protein CASSLGPAYNEQFF.

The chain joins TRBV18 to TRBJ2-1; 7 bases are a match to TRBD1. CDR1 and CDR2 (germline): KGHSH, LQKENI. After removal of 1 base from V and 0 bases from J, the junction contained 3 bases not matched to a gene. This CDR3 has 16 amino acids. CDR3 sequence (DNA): TGTGCCAGCTCACCACAGGGGGACAGCTCCTACAATGAGCAGTTCTTC. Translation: CASSPQGDSSYNEQFF.

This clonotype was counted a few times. CDR3 protein: CASSLSRFTEAFF. The CDR3 region has the DNA TGTGCCAGCAGTTTATCACGGTTCACTGAAGCTTTCTTT. V usage is TRBV12-3 or TRBV12-4 and J usage is TRBJ1-1; D gene ambiguous. The CDR3 extends over 13 amino acids. V was trimmed by 2 bases and J by 4 bases, leaving 8 bases between them.

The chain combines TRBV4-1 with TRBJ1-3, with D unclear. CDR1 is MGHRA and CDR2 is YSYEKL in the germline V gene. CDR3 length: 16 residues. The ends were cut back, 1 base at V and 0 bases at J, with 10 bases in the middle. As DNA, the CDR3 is TGCGCCAGCAGCCAAGGCAGGCCTCTCTCTGGAAACACCATATATTTT. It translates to CASSQGRPLSGNTIYF.

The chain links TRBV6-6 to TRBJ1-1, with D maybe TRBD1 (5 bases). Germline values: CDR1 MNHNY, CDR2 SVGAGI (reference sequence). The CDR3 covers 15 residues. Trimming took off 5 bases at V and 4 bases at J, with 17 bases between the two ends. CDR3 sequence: CASSAAPRDGTEAFF. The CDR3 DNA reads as TGTGCCAGCAGTGCCGCTCCCCGGGACGGCACTGAAGCTTTCTTT.

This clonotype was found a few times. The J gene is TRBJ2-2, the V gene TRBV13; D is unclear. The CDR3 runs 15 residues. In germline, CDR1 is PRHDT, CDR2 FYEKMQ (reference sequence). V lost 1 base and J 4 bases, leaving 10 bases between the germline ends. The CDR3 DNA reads TGTGCCAGCAGCTTAGTCCACAAGGTCACCGGGGAGCTGTTTTTT. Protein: CASSLVHKVTGELFF.

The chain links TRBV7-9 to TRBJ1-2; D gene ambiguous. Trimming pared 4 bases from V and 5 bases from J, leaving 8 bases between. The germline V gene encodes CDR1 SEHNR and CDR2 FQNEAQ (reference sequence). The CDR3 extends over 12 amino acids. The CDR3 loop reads CASSSIDYGYTF. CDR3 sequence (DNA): TGTGCCAGCAGCTCGATTGATTATGGCTACACCTTC.

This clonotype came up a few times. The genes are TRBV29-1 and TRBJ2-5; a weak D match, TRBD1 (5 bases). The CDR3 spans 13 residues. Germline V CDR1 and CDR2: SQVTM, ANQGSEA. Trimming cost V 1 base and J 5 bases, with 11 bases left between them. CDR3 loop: CSVEGLGRETQYF. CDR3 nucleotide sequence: TGCAGCGTTGAAGGGCTGGGGCGCGAGACCCAGTACTTC.

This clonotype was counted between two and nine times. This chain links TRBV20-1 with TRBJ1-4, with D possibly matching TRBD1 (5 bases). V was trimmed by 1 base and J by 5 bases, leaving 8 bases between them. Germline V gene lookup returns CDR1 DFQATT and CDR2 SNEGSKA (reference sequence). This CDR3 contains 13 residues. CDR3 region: CSARGQGNEKLFF. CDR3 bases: TGCAGTGCTAGAGGGCAGGGAAATGAAAAACTGTTTTTT.

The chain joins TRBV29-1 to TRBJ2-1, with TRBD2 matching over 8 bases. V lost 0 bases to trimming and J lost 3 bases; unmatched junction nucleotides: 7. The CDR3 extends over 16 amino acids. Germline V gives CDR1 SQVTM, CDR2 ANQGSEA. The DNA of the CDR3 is TGCAGCGTTGAAGATCAGAACGGGAGGGACTACAATGAGCAGTTCTTC. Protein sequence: CSVEDQNGRDYNEQFF.

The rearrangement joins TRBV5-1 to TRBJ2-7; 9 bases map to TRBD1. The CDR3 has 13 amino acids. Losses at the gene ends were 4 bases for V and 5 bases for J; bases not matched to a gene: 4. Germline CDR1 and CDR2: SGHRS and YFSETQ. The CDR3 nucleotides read TGCGCCAGCAGCCGACAGGGGGAGAACGAGCAGTACTTC. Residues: CASSRQGENEQYF.

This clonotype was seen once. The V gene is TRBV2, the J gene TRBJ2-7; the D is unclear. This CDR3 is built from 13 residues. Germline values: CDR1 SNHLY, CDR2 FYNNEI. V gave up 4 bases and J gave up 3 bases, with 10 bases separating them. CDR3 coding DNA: TGTGCCAGCAGTGGGGGATACCACTACGAGCAGTACTTC. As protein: CASSGGYHYEQYF.

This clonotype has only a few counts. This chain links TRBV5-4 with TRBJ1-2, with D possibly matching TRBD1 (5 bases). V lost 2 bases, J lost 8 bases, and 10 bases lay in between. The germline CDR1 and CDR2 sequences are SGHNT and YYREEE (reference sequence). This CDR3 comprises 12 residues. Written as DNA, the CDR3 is TGTGCCAGCAGCTTAGCCAGGGAGGGCTACACCTTC. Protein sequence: CASSLAREGYTF.